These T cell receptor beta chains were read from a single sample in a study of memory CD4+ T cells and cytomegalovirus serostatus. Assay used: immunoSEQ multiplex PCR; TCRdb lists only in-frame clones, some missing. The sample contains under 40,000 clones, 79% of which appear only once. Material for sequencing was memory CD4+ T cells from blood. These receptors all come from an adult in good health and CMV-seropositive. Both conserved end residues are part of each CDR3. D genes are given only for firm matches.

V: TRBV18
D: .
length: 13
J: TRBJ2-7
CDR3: CASSMESFREQYF

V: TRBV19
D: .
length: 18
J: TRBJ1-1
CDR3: CASSTWVATRPHRAEAFF

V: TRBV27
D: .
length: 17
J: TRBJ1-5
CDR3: CASSSLGSGPSNQPQHF

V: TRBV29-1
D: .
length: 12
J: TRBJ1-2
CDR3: CSVEGAVYGYTF

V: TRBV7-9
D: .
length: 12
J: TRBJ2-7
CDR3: CASSFTSYEQYF